One sample yielded the 8 T cell receptor beta chains listed below, sequenced in a study of Ad26.COV2.S vaccination and SARS-CoV-2 variants. Produced via immunoSEQ multiplex PCR; TCRdb's table is partial and in-frame only. Of 450,000 to 550,000 clones in the sample, 85% to 90% were seen once. Treatment: 15 to 20 received Ad26.COV2.S at low or high dose, single or two shots; 5 received placebo; per-sample allocation not given. The samples date from day 63 after the first vaccine or placebo injection. The source was peripheral blood, collected in a trial of Ad26.COV2.S vaccine versus placebo. Source of these receptors: a person between 18 and 60 years old who received the Ad26.COV2.S COVID-19 vaccine or a placebo.

The chain is built from TRBV7-9 and TRBJ2-5; TRBD1 might be the D (6 bases). V gave up 5 bases and J gave up 5 bases, with 21 bases separating them. Germline CDR1 is SEHNR and CDR2 is FQNEAQ (reference sequence). This CDR3 is 16 amino acids long. CDR3 sequence: CASSPTGYRVGETQYF. CDR3 sequence (DNA): TGTGCCAGCAGCCCCACCGGGTACAGGGTGGGTGAGACCCAGTACTTC.

The rearrangement links TRBV27 to TRBJ1-6; D gene unclear. Deletions cut 1 base from V and 0 bases from J, with 13 bases between. Germline V gives CDR1 MNHEY, CDR2 SMNVEV (reference sequence). The CDR3 is 18 amino acids. The CDR3 DNA reads as TGTGCCAGCAGTTTATTCGGGCCGGGTCCCTCCTATAATTCACCCCTCCACTTT. This codes for CASSLFGPGPSYNSPLHF.

V and J are TRBV18 and TRBJ1-3; weak D call: TRBD1 (6 bases). This CDR3 has 13 residues. V lost 10 bases and J 0 bases, leaving 10 bases between the germline ends. Per germline, CDR1 KGHSH and CDR2 LQKENI. The CDR3 coding sequence is TGTGCCACTGAACAGGGCTCTGGAAACACCATATATTTT. It yields the protein CATEQGSGNTIYF.

The chain uses TRBV7-2 and TRBJ2-3, with 15 bases aligning to TRBD2. This CDR3 comprises 16 residues. The V gene's germline CDR1 is SGHTA and CDR2 FQGNSA. With 5 bases clipped from V and 3 bases from J, the junction kept 3 bases outside the gene matches. CDR3 coding DNA: TGTGCCAGCAGCCCCGGGACTAGCGGGGGGACAGATACGCAGTATTTT. This sequence encodes CASSPGTSGGTDTQYF.

This chain links TRBV11-2 with TRBJ2-1, with 7 bases lining up with TRBD2. The CDR3 covers 16 residues. Germline values: CDR1 SGHAT, CDR2 FQNNGV. J was trimmed by 3 bases and V by 5 bases; bases with no gene match: 10. This CDR3 reads CASSPPGRGNYNEQFF. The CDR3, as DNA: TGTGCCAGCAGCCCCCCTGGGCGGGGGAACTACAATGAGCAGTTCTTC.

The rearrangement joins TRBV25-1 to TRBJ1-2; unclear D gene. The V and J ends lost 3 bases and 2 bases respectively, with 10 bases between them. CDR1 is MGHDK and CDR2 is SYGVNS in the germline V gene. This CDR3 has 14 amino acids. The CDR3 region has the DNA TGTGCCAGCAGTGAGGCTGGGGTGAACTATGGCTACACCTTC. Protein sequence: CASSEAGVNYGYTF.

The chain employs TRBV7-2 and TRBJ2-2; unclear D gene. The V gene's germline CDR1 is SGHTA and CDR2 FQGNSA. V was clipped by 8 bases and J by 3 bases, with 16 bases between them. This CDR3 has 15 residues. CDR3 amino acids: CASYLGAYDTGELFF. Written as DNA, the CDR3 is TGTGCCAGCTACCTGGGCGCGTATGACACCGGGGAGCTGTTTTTT.

This clone has only one observation. The genes are TRBV11-3 and TRBJ2-3; 13 nucleotides agree with TRBD2. This CDR3 has 18 amino acids. Trimming at V came to 1 base and at J to 5 bases, leaving 9 bases not matched to a gene. From germline, CDR1 is SGHNT and CDR2 YENEEA. The CDR3 DNA sequence: TGTGCCAGCAGCTTAGGCAGGACTAGCGGGAGCCGTGGAGATACGCAGTATTTT. Its translation is CASSLGRTSGSRGDTQYF.